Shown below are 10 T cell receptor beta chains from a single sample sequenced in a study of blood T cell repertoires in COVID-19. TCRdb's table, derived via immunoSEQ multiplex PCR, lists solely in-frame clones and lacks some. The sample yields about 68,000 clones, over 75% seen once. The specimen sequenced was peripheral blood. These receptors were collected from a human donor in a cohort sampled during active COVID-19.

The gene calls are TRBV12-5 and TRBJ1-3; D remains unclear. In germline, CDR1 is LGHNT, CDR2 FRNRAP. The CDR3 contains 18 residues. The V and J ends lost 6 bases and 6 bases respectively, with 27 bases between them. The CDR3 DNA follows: TGTGCTAGTGGACCGGAGCAATGGTGGTCCTCACCCTCAAACACCATATATTTT. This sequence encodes CASGPEQWWSSPSNTIYF.

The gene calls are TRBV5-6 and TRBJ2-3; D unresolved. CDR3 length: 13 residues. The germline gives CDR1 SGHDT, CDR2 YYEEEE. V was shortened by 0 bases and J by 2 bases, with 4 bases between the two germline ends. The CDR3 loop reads CASSLVDTDTQYF. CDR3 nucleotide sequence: TGTGCCAGCAGCTTGGTAGACACAGATACGCAGTATTTT.

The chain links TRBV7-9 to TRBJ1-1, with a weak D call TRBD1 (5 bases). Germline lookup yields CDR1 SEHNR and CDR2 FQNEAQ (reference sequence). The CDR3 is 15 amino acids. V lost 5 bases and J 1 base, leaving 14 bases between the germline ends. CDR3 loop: CASSVLQATNTEAFF. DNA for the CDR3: TGTGCCAGCAGCGTCTTACAGGCGACGAACACTGAAGCTTTCTTT.

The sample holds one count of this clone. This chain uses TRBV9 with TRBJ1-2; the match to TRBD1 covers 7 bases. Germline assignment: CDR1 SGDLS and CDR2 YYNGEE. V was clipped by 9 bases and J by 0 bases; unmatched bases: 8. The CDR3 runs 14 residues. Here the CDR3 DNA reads TGTGCCACCAGAAGACAGGGTTCTAACTATGGCTACACCTTC. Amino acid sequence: CATRRQGSNYGYTF.

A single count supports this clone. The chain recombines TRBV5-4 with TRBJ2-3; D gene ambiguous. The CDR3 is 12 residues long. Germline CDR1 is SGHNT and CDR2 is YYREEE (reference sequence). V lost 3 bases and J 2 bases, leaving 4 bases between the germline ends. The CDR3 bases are TGTGCCAGCAGCTCCTTCACAGATACGCAGTATTTT. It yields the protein CASSSFTDTQYF.

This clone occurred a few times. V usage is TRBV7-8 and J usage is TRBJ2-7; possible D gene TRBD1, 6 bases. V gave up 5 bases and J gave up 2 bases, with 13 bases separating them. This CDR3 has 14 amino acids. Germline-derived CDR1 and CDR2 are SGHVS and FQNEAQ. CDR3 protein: CASSGDEGAYEQYF. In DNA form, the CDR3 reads TGTGCCAGCAGCGGCGACGAGGGGGCCTACGAGCAGTACTTC.

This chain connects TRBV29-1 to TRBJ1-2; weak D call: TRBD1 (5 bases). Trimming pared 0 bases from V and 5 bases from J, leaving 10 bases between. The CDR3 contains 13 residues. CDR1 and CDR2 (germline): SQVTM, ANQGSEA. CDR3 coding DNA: TGCAGCGTTGAAGATGAGCGGGGGTATGGCTACACCTTC. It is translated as CSVEDERGYGYTF. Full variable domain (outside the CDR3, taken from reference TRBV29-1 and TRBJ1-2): SAVISQKPSRDICQRGTSLTIQCQVDSQVTMMFWYRQQPGQSLTLIATANQGSEATYESGFVIDKFPISRPNLTFSTLTVSNMSPEDSSIYLCSVEDERGYGYTFGSGTRLTVV.

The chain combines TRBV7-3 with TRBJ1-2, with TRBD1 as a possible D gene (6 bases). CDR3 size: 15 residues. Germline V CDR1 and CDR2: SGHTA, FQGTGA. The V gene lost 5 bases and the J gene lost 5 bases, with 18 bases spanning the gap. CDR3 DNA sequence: TGTGCCAGCAGCCCATATCCGGGACAACGATATGGCTACACCTTC. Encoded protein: CASSPYPGQRYGYTF. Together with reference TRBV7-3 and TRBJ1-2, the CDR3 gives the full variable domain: GAGVSQTPSNKVTEKGKYVELRCDPISGHTALYWYRQSLGQGPEFLIYFQGTGAADDSGLPNDRFFAVRPEGSVSTLKIQRTERGDSAVYLCASSPYPGQRYGYTFGSGTRLTVV.

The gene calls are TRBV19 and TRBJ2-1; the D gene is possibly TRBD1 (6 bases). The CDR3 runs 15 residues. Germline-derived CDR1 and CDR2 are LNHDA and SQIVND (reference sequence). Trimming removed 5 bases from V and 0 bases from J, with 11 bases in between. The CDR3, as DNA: TGTGCCAGTAGTCAGGGGCTGAGCTCCTACAATGAGCAGTTCTTC. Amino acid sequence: CASSQGLSSYNEQFF.

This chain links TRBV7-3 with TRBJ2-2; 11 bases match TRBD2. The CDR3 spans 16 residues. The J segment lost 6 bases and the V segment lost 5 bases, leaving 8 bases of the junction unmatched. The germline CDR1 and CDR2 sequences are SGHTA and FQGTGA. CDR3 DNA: TGTGCCAGCAGCCGTACTAGCGGGAGAGGGTCCGGGGAGCTGTTTTTT. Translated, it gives CASSRTSGRGSGELFF.